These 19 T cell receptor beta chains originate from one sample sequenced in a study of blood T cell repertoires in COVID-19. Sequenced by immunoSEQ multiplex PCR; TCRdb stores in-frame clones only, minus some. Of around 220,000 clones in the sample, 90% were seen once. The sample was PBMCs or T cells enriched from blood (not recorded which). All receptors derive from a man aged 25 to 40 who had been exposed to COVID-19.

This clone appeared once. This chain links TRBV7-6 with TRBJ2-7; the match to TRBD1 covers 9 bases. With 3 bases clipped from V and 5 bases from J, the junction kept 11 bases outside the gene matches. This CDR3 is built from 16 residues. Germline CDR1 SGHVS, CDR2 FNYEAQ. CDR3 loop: CASSFGYGTGFDEQYF. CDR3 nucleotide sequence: TGTGCCAGCAGCTTCGGGTATGGGACAGGGTTCGACGAGCAGTACTTC.

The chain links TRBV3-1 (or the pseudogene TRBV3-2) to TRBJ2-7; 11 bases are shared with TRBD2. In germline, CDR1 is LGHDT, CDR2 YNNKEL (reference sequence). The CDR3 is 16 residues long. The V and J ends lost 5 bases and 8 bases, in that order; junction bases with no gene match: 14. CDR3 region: CASSSAGLAAIDKQYF. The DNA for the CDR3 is TGTGCCAGCAGCTCAGCGGGACTAGCGGCAATAGATAAGCAGTACTTC.

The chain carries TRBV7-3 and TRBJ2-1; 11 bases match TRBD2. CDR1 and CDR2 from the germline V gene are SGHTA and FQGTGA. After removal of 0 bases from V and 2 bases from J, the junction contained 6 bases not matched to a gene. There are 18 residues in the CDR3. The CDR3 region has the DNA TGTGCCAGCAGCTTAACCTATAGCGGGGGGGCCGCCTACAATGAGCAGTTCTTC. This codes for CASSLTYSGGAAYNEQFF.

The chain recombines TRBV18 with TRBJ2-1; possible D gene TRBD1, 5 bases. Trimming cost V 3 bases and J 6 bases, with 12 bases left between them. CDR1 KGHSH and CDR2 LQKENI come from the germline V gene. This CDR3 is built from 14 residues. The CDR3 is CASSPVGAFNEQFF. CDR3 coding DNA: TGTGCCAGCTCACCGGTTGGGGCCTTCAATGAGCAGTTCTTC.

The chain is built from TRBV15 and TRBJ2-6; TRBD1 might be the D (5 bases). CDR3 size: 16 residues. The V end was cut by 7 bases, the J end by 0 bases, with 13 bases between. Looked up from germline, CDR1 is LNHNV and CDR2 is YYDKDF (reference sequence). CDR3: CATTSRAFSGANVLTF. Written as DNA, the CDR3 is TGTGCCACCACCTCCAGGGCCTTCTCTGGGGCCAACGTCCTGACTTTC.

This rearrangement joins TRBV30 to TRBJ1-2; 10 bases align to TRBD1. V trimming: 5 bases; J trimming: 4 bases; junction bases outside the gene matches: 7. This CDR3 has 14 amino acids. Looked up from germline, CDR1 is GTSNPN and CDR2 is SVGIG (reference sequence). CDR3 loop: CAWGGQGDRYGYTF. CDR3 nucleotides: TGTGCCTGGGGAGGACAGGGGGACCGCTATGGCTACACCTTC.

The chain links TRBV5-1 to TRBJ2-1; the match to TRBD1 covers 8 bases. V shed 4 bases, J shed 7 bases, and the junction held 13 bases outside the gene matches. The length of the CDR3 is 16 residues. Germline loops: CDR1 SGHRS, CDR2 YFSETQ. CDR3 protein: CASSPDRGLIGNEQFF. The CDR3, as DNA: TGCGCCAGCAGCCCTGACAGGGGCTTAATTGGGAATGAGCAGTTCTTC.

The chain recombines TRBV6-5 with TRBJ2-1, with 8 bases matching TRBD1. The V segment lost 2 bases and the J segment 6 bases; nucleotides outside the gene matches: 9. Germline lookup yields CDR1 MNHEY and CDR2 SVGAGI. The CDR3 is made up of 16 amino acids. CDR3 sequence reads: CASSYETGAGGNEQFF. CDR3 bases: TGTGCCAGCAGTTACGAGACAGGGGCTGGGGGCAATGAGCAGTTCTTC.

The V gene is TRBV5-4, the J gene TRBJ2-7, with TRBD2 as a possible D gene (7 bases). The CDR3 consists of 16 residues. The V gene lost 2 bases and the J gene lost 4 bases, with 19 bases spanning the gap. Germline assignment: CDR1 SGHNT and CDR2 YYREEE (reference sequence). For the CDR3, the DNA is TGTGCCAGCAGCTTTGGTGGGGGGGCAAGATTGTACGAGCAGTACTTC. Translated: CASSFGGGARLYEQYF.

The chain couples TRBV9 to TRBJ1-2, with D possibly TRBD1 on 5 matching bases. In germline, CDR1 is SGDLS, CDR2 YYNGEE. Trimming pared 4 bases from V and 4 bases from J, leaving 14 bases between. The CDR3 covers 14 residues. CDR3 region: CASSPGEGPYGYTF. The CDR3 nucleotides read TGTGCCAGCAGCCCCGGGGAGGGACCCTATGGCTACACCTTC. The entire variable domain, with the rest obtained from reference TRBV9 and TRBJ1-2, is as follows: DSGVTQTPKHLITATGQRVTLRCSPRSGDLSVYWYQQSLDQGLQFLIQYYNGEERAKGNILERFSAQQFPDLHSELNLSSLELGDSALYFCASSPGEGPYGYTFGSGTRLTVV.

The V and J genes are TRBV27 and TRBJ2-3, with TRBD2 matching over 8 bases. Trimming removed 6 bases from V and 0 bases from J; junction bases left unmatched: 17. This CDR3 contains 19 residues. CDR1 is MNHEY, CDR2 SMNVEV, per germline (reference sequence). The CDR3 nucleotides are TGTGCCAGCAGCCAAGGGGGACTAGGGACACTCTCCAGCACAGATACGCAGTATTTT. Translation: CASSQGGLGTLSSTDTQYF.

In DNA, the CDR3 is TGTGCCAGCGCTACCGGGACAGGGGGCTACGAGCAGTACTTC. Its translation is CASATGTGGYEQYF. J is TRBJ2-7 and V is TRBV18; 11 bases agree with TRBD1. This CDR3 is 14 amino acids long. Germline V CDR1 and CDR2: KGHSH, LQKENI. The V and J ends lost 8 bases and 3 bases, in that order; junction bases with no gene match: 6.

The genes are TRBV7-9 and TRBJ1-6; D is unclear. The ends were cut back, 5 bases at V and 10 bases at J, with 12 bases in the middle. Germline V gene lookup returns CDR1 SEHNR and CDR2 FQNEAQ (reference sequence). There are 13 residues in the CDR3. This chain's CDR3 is CASSTTGVSPLHF. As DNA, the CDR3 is TGTGCCAGCAGCACTACCGGGGTGTCACCCCTCCACTTT.

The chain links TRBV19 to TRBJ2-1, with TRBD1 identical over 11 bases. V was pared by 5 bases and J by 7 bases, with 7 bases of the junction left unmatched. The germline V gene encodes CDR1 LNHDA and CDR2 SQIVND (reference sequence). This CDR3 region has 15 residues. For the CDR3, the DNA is TGTGCCAGTAGTCCACGGACAGGGGGCTATAATGAGCAGTTCTTC. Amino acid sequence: CASSPRTGGYNEQFF.

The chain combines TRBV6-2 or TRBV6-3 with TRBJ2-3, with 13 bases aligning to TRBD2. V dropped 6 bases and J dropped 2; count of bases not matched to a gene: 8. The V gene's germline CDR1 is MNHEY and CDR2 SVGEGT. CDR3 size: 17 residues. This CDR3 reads CASSTAGLAGYTDTQYF. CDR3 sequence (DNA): TGTGCCAGCAGCACAGCGGGACTAGCGGGATACACAGATACGCAGTATTTT.

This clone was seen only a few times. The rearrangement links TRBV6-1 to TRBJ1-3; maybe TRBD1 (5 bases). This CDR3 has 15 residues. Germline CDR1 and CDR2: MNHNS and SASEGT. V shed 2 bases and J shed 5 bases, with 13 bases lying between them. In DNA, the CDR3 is TGTGCCAGCAGTGAAACTTGGGGCAACCGAAACACCATATATTTT. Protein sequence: CASSETWGNRNTIYF.

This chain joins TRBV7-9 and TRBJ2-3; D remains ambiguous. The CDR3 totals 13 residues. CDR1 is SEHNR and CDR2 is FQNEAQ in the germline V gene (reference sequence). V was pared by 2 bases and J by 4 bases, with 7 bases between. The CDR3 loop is CASSLSLPDTQYF. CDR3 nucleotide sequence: TGTGCCAGCAGCTTATCCCTCCCAGATACGCAGTATTTT.

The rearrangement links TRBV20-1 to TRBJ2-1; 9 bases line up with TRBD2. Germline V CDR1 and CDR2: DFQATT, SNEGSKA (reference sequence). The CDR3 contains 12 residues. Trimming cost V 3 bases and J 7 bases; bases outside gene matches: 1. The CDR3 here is CSASLAGNEQFF. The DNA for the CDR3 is TGCAGTGCTAGTCTAGCGGGGAATGAGCAGTTCTTC.

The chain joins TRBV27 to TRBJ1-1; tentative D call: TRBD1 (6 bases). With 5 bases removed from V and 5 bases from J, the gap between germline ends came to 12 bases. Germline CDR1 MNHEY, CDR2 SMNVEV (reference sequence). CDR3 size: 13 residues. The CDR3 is CASSLRGGTEAFF. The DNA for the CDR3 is TGTGCCAGCAGTCTGAGAGGGGGTACTGAAGCTTTCTTT.